The rows below give T cell receptor beta chains drawn from one sample of a study of T-cell memory formation after mild COVID-19. TCRdb reprocessed the 5' RACE reads via MiXCR and lists one record per CDR3 protein. Here the sample spans a few hundred thousand distinct CDR3 sequences, about a sixth being singletons. The sample consisted of PBMCs or a T cell subset sorted from them (not recorded which). The receptors here all came from a man aged 18 to 30 who had mild COVID-19 (a few samples of this study predate the infection). Cell type and time point are not known. Each CDR3 is given with its conserved first and last residue. A D gene is named only where the DNA matches it firmly. The size entry is marked missing in some rows and otherwise reads once, few, many or a size class.

D: -
J: TRBJ2-5
V: TRBV7-6
size: -
CDR3: CASSRTAGTETQYF
DNA: TGTGCCAGCAGTCGAACTGCGGGGACAGAGACCCAGTACTTC

D: -
J: TRBJ1-2
V: TRBV6-5
size: few
CDR3: CASSPTQGSNYGYTF
DNA: TGTGCCAGCAGTCCTACTCAGGGGTCTAACTATGGCTACACCTTC

D: TRBD1
J: TRBJ2-4
V: TRBV7-9
size: -
CDR3: CASSLTYGRQGDAKNIQYF
DNA: TGTGCCAGCAGCTTAACCTACGGAAGACAGGGTGATGCCAAAAACATTCAGTACTTC

D: -
J: TRBJ2-5
V: TRBV11-2
size: few
CDR3: CASSSDRETQYF
DNA: TGTGCCAGCAGCTCGGACAGAGAGACCCAGTACTTC

D: -
J: TRBJ2-1
V: TRBV3-1
size: -
CDR3: CASSQDGSDNEQFF
DNA: TGTGCCAGCAGCCAAGATGGGTCAGACAATGAGCAGTTCTTC

D: -
J: TRBJ2-1
V: TRBV27
size: -
CDR3: CASTTGHLDEQFF
DNA: TGTGCCAGCACCACAGGTCATCTCGATGAGCAGTTCTTC

D: -
J: TRBJ2-4
V: TRBV2
size: few
CDR3: CASYLGLAKNIQYF
DNA: TGTGCCAGCTATCTGGGGCTAGCCAAAAACATTCAGTACTTC

D: -
J: TRBJ1-1
V: TRBV11-2
size: few
CDR3: CASRTRPIGQGWMNTEAFF
DNA: TGTGCCAGCAGAACGAGACCGATTGGTCAGGGGTGGATGAACACTGAAGCTTTCTTT

D: TRBD1
J: TRBJ1-6
V: TRBV5-1
size: -
CDR3: CASSLALQGLGSPLHF
DNA: TGCGCCAGCAGCTTGGCCCTACAGGGGTTAGGGTCACCCCTCCACTTT

D: -
J: TRBJ2-2
V: TRBV7-6
size: many
CDR3: CASSLGDTGELFF
DNA: TGTGCCAGCAGCTTAGGGGACACCGGGGAGCTGTTTTTT

D: -
J: TRBJ1-2
V: TRBV12-3/TRBV12-4
size: -
CDR3: CASSSLLQYGYTF
DNA: TGTGCCAGCAGTTCCCTATTACAGTATGGCTACACCTTC

D: TRBD1
J: TRBJ2-3
V: TRBV5-1
size: few
CDR3: CASSSDRATDTQYF
DNA: TGCGCCAGCAGCTCGGACAGGGCCACAGATACGCAGTATTTT

D: TRBD2
J: TRBJ2-5
V: TRBV11-2
size: few
CDR3: CASSPQTSGEETQYF
DNA: TGTGCCAGCAGCCCTCAAACTAGCGGGGAAGAGACCCAGTACTTC

D: -
J: TRBJ2-3
V: TRBV4-1
size: many
CDR3: CASSQDGGRAADTQYF
DNA: TGCGCCAGCAGCCAAGATGGAGGCAGGGCCGCAGATACGCAGTATTTT

D: TRBD1
J: TRBJ1-2
V: TRBV7-6
size: -
CDR3: CASSLGGGGQGEKYGYTF
DNA: TGTGCCAGCAGCTTAGGAGGGGGAGGACAGGGAGAAAAGTATGGCTACACCTTC

D: TRBD1
J: TRBJ2-5
V: TRBV7-7
size: -
CDR3: CASSFRDRGPGETQYF
DNA: TGTGCTAGCAGCTTCCGGGACAGGGGACCTGGAGAGACCCAGTACTTC

D: -
J: TRBJ1-6
V: TRBV12-3/TRBV12-4
size: -
CDR3: CASSLSQYNSPLHF
DNA: TGTGCCAGCAGTTTGAGTCAGTATAATTCACCCCTCCACTTT

D: TRBD1
J: TRBJ1-1
V: TRBV20-1
size: -
CDR3: CSAKDRVNMNTEAFF
DNA: TGCAGTGCAAAGGACAGGGTGAACATGAACACTGAAGCTTTCTTT